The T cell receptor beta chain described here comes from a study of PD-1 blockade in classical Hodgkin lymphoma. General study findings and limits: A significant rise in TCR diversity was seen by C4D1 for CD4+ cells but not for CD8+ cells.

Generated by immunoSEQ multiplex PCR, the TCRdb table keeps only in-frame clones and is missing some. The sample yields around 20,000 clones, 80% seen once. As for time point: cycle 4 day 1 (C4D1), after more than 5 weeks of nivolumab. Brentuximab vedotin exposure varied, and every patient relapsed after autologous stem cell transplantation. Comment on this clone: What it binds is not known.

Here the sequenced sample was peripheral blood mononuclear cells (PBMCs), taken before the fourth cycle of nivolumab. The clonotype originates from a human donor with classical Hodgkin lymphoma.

CDR3: CASSIANRVTGNTIYF. CDR3 nucleotide sequence: TGTGCCAGTAGTATTGCGAACAGGGTAACTGGAAACACCATATATTTT. V gene TRBV19 combines with J gene TRBJ1-3; possible D gene TRBD1, 6 bases. Germline V gene sequence: CDR1 LNHDA, CDR2 SQIVND (reference sequence). CDR3 length: 16 residues. V was pared by 3 bases and J by 2 bases, with 14 bases between.